The 11 T cell receptor beta chains listed next were all sequenced from one sample in a study of blood T cell repertoires in COVID-19. The method was immunoSEQ multiplex PCR; TCRdb's version includes in-frame clones alone and lacks a portion of them. The sample lists 400,000 to 500,000 clones; 70% to 90% were seen once. Source material: PBMCs or T cells enriched from blood (not recorded which). The receptors were gathered from a woman between 18 and 29 years old who had been exposed to COVID-19.

To note about this clone: Other DNA sequences from this sample encode an identical CDR3 as well. This rearrangement joins TRBV7-8 to TRBJ2-7; D is unresolved. The CDR3 is 13 residues long. Trimming cost V 1 base and J 6 bases, with 10 bases left between them. Germline V gene sequence: CDR1 SGHVS, CDR2 FQNEAQ. The CDR3 coding sequence is TGTGCCAGCAGCTTAGGACTGACGGGCGAGCAGTACTTC. Translating gives CASSLGLTGEQYF.

The CDR3 spells CASRRGTGDQPQHF. In DNA form, the CDR3 reads TGTGCCAGCAGACGGGGGACAGGGGATCAGCCCCAGCATTTT. The rearrangement uses TRBV6-1 and TRBJ1-5; 10 positions agree with TRBD1. Germline V CDR1 and CDR2: MNHNS, SASEGT. This CDR3 contains 14 residues. Trimming cost V 6 bases and J 5 bases; bases outside gene matches: 4.

The chain joins TRBV27 to TRBJ2-1; possibly TRBD2 for D (6 bases). Germline V gene data show CDR1 as MNHEY and CDR2 as SMNVEV (reference sequence). Trimming pared 3 bases from V and 1 base from J, leaving 10 bases between. The CDR3 loop spans 15 amino acids. The DNA for the CDR3 is TGTGCCAGCAGTTTCCTAGCGCTATCCTACAATGAGCAGTTCTTC. It yields the protein CASSFLALSYNEQFF.

The chain employs TRBV7-3 and TRBJ1-6; tentatively, D is TRBD1 (5 bases). V was pared by 0 bases and J by 11 bases, with 14 bases between. The CDR3 contains 15 residues. Germline-derived CDR1 and CDR2 are SGHTA and FQGTGA. The CDR3 here is CASSLTGLASAPLHF. CDR3 DNA: TGTGCCAGCAGCTTAACGGGGCTTGCGTCTGCACCCCTCCACTTT.

This clone has only a few counts. The chain has TRBV28 and TRBJ1-2; D gene unclear. Germline V CDR1 and CDR2: MDHEN, SYDVKM. V was shortened by 3 bases and J by 8 bases, with 7 bases between the two germline ends. The CDR3 loop spans 11 amino acids. CDR3 sequence reads: CASSLGVGYTF. The CDR3 DNA sequence: TGTGCCAGCAGTTTGGGAGTGGGCTACACCTTC.

The J gene is TRBJ2-1, the V gene TRBV7-2, with 12 positions matching TRBD2. This CDR3 is built from 15 residues. J gave up 9 bases and V 2 bases, and 5 bases lay outside the gene matches. Looked up from germline, CDR1 is SGHTA and CDR2 is FQGNSA. This CDR3 is CASSLTSGGSGEQFF. In DNA form, the CDR3 reads TGTGCCAGCAGCTTAACTAGCGGGGGGTCGGGTGAGCAGTTCTTC. The full variable domain, its missing parts supplied by reference TRBV7-2 and TRBJ2-1, is GAGVSQSPSNKVTEKGKDVELRCDPISGHTALYWYRQSLGQGLEFLIYFQGNSAPDKSGLPSDRFSAERTGGSVSTLTIQRTQQEDSAVYLCASSLTSGGSGEQFFGPGTRLTVL.

The chain employs TRBV21-1 and TRBJ2-2; TRBD2 is the table's D call and was not checked against the DNA. TRBV21-1 is assigned pseudogene status. This CDR3 has 17 residues. The CDR3: CASSKPARRGGTGELFF. Here the CDR3 DNA reads TGTGCCAGCAGCAAACCCGCCCGGCGGGGGGGCACCGGGGAGCTGTTTTTT.

The gene calls are TRBV28 and TRBJ2-7; D is unclear. The CDR3 has 12 amino acids. V was shortened by 6 bases and J by 0 bases, with 6 bases between the two germline ends. Germline CDR1 MDHEN, CDR2 SYDVKM. The DNA of the CDR3 is TGTGCCAGCAGGCTTAGCTCCTACGAGCAGTACTTC. Protein sequence: CASRLSSYEQYF.

This clone is a singleton in its sample. V usage is TRBV28 and J usage is TRBJ2-3, with D possibly matching TRBD1 (6 bases). The CDR3 is 16 amino acids. Germline CDR1 MDHEN, CDR2 SYDVKM. V was cut by 5 bases and J by 1 base, with 16 bases left in between. This chain's CDR3 is CASSPLTGPRTDTQYF. The CDR3 nucleotides are TGTGCCAGCAGTCCTCTGACAGGACCCCGCACAGATACGCAGTATTTT. Looking up the rest from reference TRBV28 and TRBJ2-3 gives the full variable domain: DVKVTQSSRYLVKRTGEKVFLECVQDMDHENMFWYRQDPGLGLRLIYFSYDVKMKEKGDIPEGYSVSREKKERFSLILESASTNQTSMYLCASSPLTGPRTDTQYFGPGTRLTVL.

The genes are TRBV14 and TRBJ1-4, with a weak D call TRBD1 (6 bases). There are 14 residues in the CDR3. The V and J ends lost 3 bases and 5 bases respectively, with 10 bases between them. Germline lookup yields CDR1 SGHDN and CDR2 FVKESK. The CDR3 sequence: CASSHQGPNEKLFF. The CDR3 DNA reads as TGTGCCAGCAGCCATCAGGGGCCGAATGAAAAACTGTTTTTT. Together with reference TRBV14 and TRBJ1-4, the CDR3 gives the full variable domain: EAGVTQFPSHSVIEKGQTVTLRCDPISGHDNLYWYRRVMGKEIKFLLHFVKESKQDESGMPNNRFLAERTGGTYSTLKVQPAELEDSGVYFCASSHQGPNEKLFFGSGTQLSVL.

V usage is TRBV30 and J usage is TRBJ2-7; 7 bases are a match to TRBD1. Per the germline V gene, CDR1 is GTSNPN and CDR2 is SVGIG (reference sequence). V shed 5 bases, J shed 0 bases, and the junction held 4 bases outside the gene matches. The CDR3 sequence is 13 residues long. DNA for the CDR3: TGTGCCTGGGGTCGGGACAGCTCCTACGAGCAGTACTTC. This encodes CAWGRDSSYEQYF. The full variable domain, its missing parts supplied by reference TRBV30 and TRBJ2-7, is SQTIHQWPATLVQPVGSPLSLECTVEGTSNPNLYWYRQAAGRGLQLLFYSVGIGQISSEVPQNLSASRPQDRQFILSSKKLLLSDSGFYLCAWGRDSSYEQYFGPGTRLTVT.